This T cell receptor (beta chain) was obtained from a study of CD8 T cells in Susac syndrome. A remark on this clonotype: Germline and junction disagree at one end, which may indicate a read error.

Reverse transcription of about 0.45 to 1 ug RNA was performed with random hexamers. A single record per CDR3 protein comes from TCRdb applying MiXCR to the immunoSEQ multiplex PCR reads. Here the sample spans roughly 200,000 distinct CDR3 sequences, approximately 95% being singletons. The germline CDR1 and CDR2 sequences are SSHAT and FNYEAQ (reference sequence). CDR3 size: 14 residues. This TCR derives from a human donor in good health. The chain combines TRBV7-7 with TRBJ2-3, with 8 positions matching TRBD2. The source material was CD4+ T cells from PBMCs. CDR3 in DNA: TGTGCTAGCAGCTTAGCGGGGAACACAGATACGCAGTATTTT. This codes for CASSLAGNTDTQYF.